The next 30 T cell receptor beta chains were all read from a single sample in a study of blood T cells in healthy people across ages. Using a J-beta primer mix together with a sample-barcoded 5' primer, a second PCR was run for roughly 6 to 11 cycles. TCRdb re-called the 5' RACE reads through MiXCR, storing one row per CDR3 protein. This sample yields approximately 600,000 distinct CDR3 sequences, of which around three fifths are seen a single time; roughly 34% belongs to the top ten. What was sequenced was blood. The receptors stem from a man in his fifties or sixties in good health.

The chain recombines TRBV6-2 or TRBV6-3 with TRBJ1-1; D gene uncertain. The germline V gene encodes CDR1 MNHEY and CDR2 SVGEGT. The CDR3 loop spans 15 amino acids. With 2 bases removed from V and 4 bases from J, the gap between germline ends came to 14 bases. The CDR3 coding sequence is TGTGCCAGCAGTTACGAAGGCAGGACGATCACTGAAGCTTTCTTT. It translates to CASSYEGRTITEAFF.

The chain has TRBV5-6 and TRBJ2-1, with 14 bases that match TRBD2. Germline V gene sequence: CDR1 SGHDT, CDR2 YYEEEE. V dropped 3 bases and J dropped 0; count of bases not matched to a gene: 2. The CDR3 extends over 17 amino acids. Written as DNA, the CDR3 is TGTGCCAGCAGCTCGGGGACTAGCGGGAGCTCCTACAATGAGCAGTTCTTC. This encodes CASSSGTSGSSYNEQFF.

The chain combines TRBV7-2 with TRBJ2-7; perhaps TRBD2 as D (6 bases). The J call is uncertain, as TRBJ2-5 better fits the DNA end. The CDR3 is 16 amino acids. Germline V gives CDR1 SGHTA, CDR2 FQGNSA. The CDR3 DNA sequence: TGTGCCAGCAGCTTAGCTGTGGGGCGGGGTCGGGAGACCCAGTACTTC. Amino acid sequence: CASSLAVGRGRETQYF.

V and J are TRBV7-9 and TRBJ1-2, with D unclear. Per germline, CDR1 SEHNR and CDR2 FQNEAQ (reference sequence). The CDR3 length is 11 residues. Trimming took off 0 bases at V and 8 bases at J, with 4 bases between the two ends. The CDR3 sequence: CASSLARGYTF. The CDR3 DNA follows: TGTGCCAGCAGCTTAGCGCGGGGCTACACCTTC.

V usage is TRBV6-6 and J usage is TRBJ2-3; the match to TRBD1 covers 8 bases. The CDR3 is made up of 15 amino acids. Germline values: CDR1 MNHNY, CDR2 SVGAGI (reference sequence). V gave up 4 bases and J gave up 1 base; unmatched junction bases: 4. The CDR3 is CASSWPGQGTDTQYF. As DNA, the CDR3 is TGTGCCAGCAGTTGGCCGGGACAGGGCACAGATACGCAGTATTTT.

V gene TRBV6-5 combines with J gene TRBJ2-6, with D hard to call. Germline assignment: CDR1 MNHEY and CDR2 SVGAGI. The CDR3 has 16 residues. V was clipped by 6 bases and J by 4 bases, with 16 bases between them. The CDR3 DNA reads TGTGCCAGCAGGCCTACCGTCTGGTCCGGGGCCAACGTCCTGACTTTC. Its protein is CASRPTVWSGANVLTF.

Ten or more counts support this clonotype. In DNA, the CDR3 is TGTGCCAGCAGCTTAGATGGGGGTGCCCAAGAGACCCAGTACTTC. Its translation is CASSLDGGAQETQYF. This chain uses TRBV7-2 with TRBJ2-5, with D perhaps given as TRBD1 or TRBD2 (5 bases each). V was cut by 1 base and J by 1 base, with 10 bases left in between. CDR1 is SGHTA, CDR2 FQGNSA, per germline. The CDR3 is 15 amino acids.

The V gene is TRBV3-1, the J gene TRBJ2-7; 11 nucleotides match TRBD2. Germline lookup yields CDR1 LGHDT and CDR2 YNNKEL (reference sequence). This CDR3 has 17 residues. V gave up 0 bases and J gave up 10 bases; unmatched junction bases: 14. This chain's CDR3 is CASSQDVAGGLLAAQYF. The CDR3 DNA sequence: TGTGCCAGCAGCCAAGATGTAGCGGGGGGGCTCCTAGCGGCCCAGTACTTC.

The V gene is TRBV7-2, the J gene TRBJ2-7, with TRBD2 matching 7 bases. V shed 1 base, J shed 2 bases, and the junction held 8 bases outside the gene matches. This CDR3 region has 16 residues. Germline V lookup: CDR1 SGHTA, CDR2 FQGNSA. CDR3 protein: CASSLGGSGLPYEQYF. The CDR3 DNA reads as TGTGCCAGCAGCTTAGGTGGTAGCGGGCTCCCCTACGAGCAGTACTTC. The full variable domain, rest sourced from reference TRBV7-2 and TRBJ2-7, is GAGVSQSPSNKVTEKGKDVELRCDPISGHTALYWYRQSLGQGLEFLIYFQGNSAPDKSGLPSDRFSAERTGGSVSTLTIQRTQQEDSAVYLCASSLGGSGLPYEQYFGPGTRLTVT.

V and J are TRBV3-1 and TRBJ2-4; 9 nucleotides line up with TRBD1. The better agreement between TRBJ2-7 and the DNA end casts doubt on the J call. There are 12 residues in the CDR3. Germline assignment: CDR1 LGHDT and CDR2 YNNKEL (reference sequence). CDR3 sequence: CATMGQGDEQYF. The CDR3 nucleotides read TGTGCCACCATGGGACAGGGCGACGAGCAGTACTTC.

The genes are TRBV5-1 and TRBJ2-3; D perhaps matches TRBD1 (6 bases). The CDR3 contains 16 residues. V shed 4 bases and J shed 4 bases, with 19 bases lying between them. CDR1 is SGHRS and CDR2 is YFSETQ in the germline V gene. CDR3 bases: TGCGCCAGCAGCCTGGGACATACTATAGGTCCAGATACGCAGTATTTT. Protein sequence: CASSLGHTIGPDTQYF.

The rearrangement links TRBV11-2 to TRBJ2-3; D possibly corresponds to TRBD2 (6 bases). Deletions cut 3 bases from V and 8 bases from J, with 21 bases between. The CDR3 spans 16 residues. Germline loops: CDR1 SGHAT, CDR2 FQNNGV. CDR3 in amino acids: CASSLPRERPWGTQYF. The CDR3 DNA reads TGTGCCAGCAGCTTGCCTCGGGAGAGGCCCTGGGGTACGCAGTATTTT.

The chain recombines TRBV20-1 with TRBJ1-1; 11 bases align to TRBD1. This CDR3 is built from 14 residues. V lost 3 bases to trimming and J lost 3 bases; unmatched junction nucleotides: 3. Germline values: CDR1 DFQATT, CDR2 SNEGSKA (reference sequence). In DNA form, the CDR3 reads TGCAGTGCTAGGGGGGACAGGGGGGACACTGAAGCTTTCTTT. Amino acid sequence: CSARGDRGDTEAFF.

This rearrangement joins TRBV12-3 or TRBV12-4 to TRBJ1-2, with TRBD1 as a possible D gene (5 bases). V lost 5 bases, J lost 8 bases, and 15 bases lay in between. The CDR3 covers 13 residues. The CDR3, as DNA: TGTGCCAGCAGTCCCCAGGGAGTGGAAGGCTACACCTTC. It translates to CASSPQGVEGYTF.

The chain uses TRBV10-1 and TRBJ1-5; D is unresolved. Germline V lookup: CDR1 WNHNN, CDR2 SYGVQD (reference sequence). V lost 4 bases, J lost 7 bases, and 8 bases lay in between. The CDR3 is 12 residues long. The CDR3 spells CASSGSEQPQHF. DNA of the CDR3: TGCGCCAGCAGTGGGTCGGAACAGCCCCAGCATTTT.

This clonotype was seen only a few times. This chain uses TRBV4-2 with TRBJ1-2; 7 bases are a match to TRBD1. CDR1 and CDR2 (germline): LGHNA, YNFKEQ. The CDR3 has 15 amino acids. Trimming cost V 0 bases and J 3 bases; bases outside gene matches: 4. The CDR3 DNA is TGTGCCAGCAGCCAAGATAGGGACAGCTACTATGGCTACACCTTC. Its translation: CASSQDRDSYYGYTF.

The chain uses TRBV6-5 and TRBJ1-4; no clear D. CDR1 and CDR2 from the germline V gene are MNHEY and SVGAGI. Trimming removed 7 bases from V and 0 bases from J, with 12 bases in between. The CDR3 runs 15 residues. The CDR3: CASKPPGPTNEKLFF. The CDR3 region has the DNA TGTGCCAGCAAGCCCCCTGGACCAACTAATGAAAAACTGTTTTTT.

In this sample, this clonotype turned up a few times. V usage is TRBV18 and J usage is TRBJ1-6; D unresolved. This CDR3 comprises 15 residues. Germline V gene sequence: CDR1 KGHSH, CDR2 LQKENI. Trimming left V 1 base short and J 1 base short, with 5 bases between. The CDR3 DNA follows: TGTGCCAGCTCACCACAGGGATCCTATAATTCACCCCTCCACTTT. Translated, it gives CASSPQGSYNSPLHF.

The chain combines TRBV9 with TRBJ2-3; D not resolved. This CDR3 is built from 12 residues. CDR1 and CDR2 (germline): SGDLS, YYNGEE. Trimming took off 3 bases at V and 6 bases at J, with 8 bases between the two ends. This CDR3 reads CASSGARDTQYF. CDR3 DNA: TGTGCCAGCAGCGGAGCGAGGGATACGCAGTATTTT.

A few counts support this clonotype. CDR3 sequence (DNA): TGTGCCAGCAGCCCCCAACTAACAGGCTCCTATGGCTACACCTTC. It encodes CASSPQLTGSYGYTF. The chain couples TRBV11-2 to TRBJ1-2, with a possible D match to TRBD1 (5 bases). The CDR3 spans 15 residues. V shed 5 bases and J shed 4 bases, with 17 bases lying between them. CDR1 and CDR2 from the germline V gene are SGHAT and FQNNGV.

This sequence joins TRBV4-1 and TRBJ2-1; 9 bases are a match to TRBD1. With V trimmed by 4 bases and J by 5 bases, 9 bases remained unmatched. The CDR3 covers 16 residues. Per germline, CDR1 MGHRA and CDR2 YSYEKL. The CDR3 spells CASSPAGTGRDNEQFF. The CDR3 bases are TGCGCCAGCAGCCCCGCCGGGACAGGGAGGGACAATGAGCAGTTCTTC.

V is TRBV12-3 or TRBV12-4 and J is TRBJ2-6; the match to TRBD1 covers 11 bases. The CDR3 has 17 residues. The junction had 5 bases not matched to a gene; V was cut back by 6 bases and J by 1 base. The CDR3 reads CASSLGQGVSGANVLTF. The CDR3 nucleotides are TGTGCCAGCAGCCTGGGACAGGGGGTTTCTGGGGCCAACGTCCTGACTTTC.

The chain links TRBV6-6 to TRBJ1-2, with 7 bases lining up with TRBD1. Germline CDR1 reads MNHNY; CDR2 reads SVGAGI (reference sequence). V gave up 5 bases and J gave up 7 bases; unmatched junction bases: 7. The CDR3 runs 13 residues. CDR3 amino acids: CASSRDRAAGYTF. As DNA, the CDR3 is TGTGCCAGCAGTCGCGACAGGGCCGCTGGCTACACCTTC.

A few counts support this clonotype. The rearrangement uses TRBV7-9 and TRBJ2-5; 8 bases are a match to TRBD1. The CDR3 runs 16 residues. With V trimmed by 0 bases and J by 4 bases, 7 bases remained unmatched. Germline V gene data show CDR1 as SEHNR and CDR2 as FQNEAQ (reference sequence). The CDR3 is CASSLAAGGLLETQYF. The CDR3 bases are TGTGCCAGCAGCTTAGCAGCAGGGGGCTTATTAGAGACCCAGTACTTC.

This chain uses TRBV5-1 with TRBJ2-1, with D tentatively TRBD2 (6 bases). There are 15 residues in the CDR3. In germline, CDR1 is SGHRS, CDR2 YFSETQ. Trimming pared 1 base from V and 1 base from J, leaving 9 bases between. Here the CDR3 DNA reads TGCGCCAGCAGCTTGACGGGGGAGTCCTACAATGAGCAGTTCTTC. Translating it yields CASSLTGESYNEQFF.

This clonotype was recorded a few times. The chain has TRBV7-2 and TRBJ2-7; D might be TRBD2 (5 bases). The V and J ends lost 2 bases and 2 bases respectively, with 7 bases between them. The CDR3 is 13 residues long. CDR1 and CDR2 (germline): SGHTA, FQGNSA. In DNA form, the CDR3 reads TGTGCCAGCAGCTTACTAGCCACCTACGAGCAGTACTTC. Residues: CASSLLATYEQYF.

The chain combines TRBV11-2 with TRBJ2-4; maybe TRBD2 (5 bases). This CDR3 region has 15 residues. Germline V gives CDR1 SGHAT, CDR2 FQNNGV. With 5 bases removed from V and 6 bases from J, the gap between germline ends came to 17 bases. CDR3 amino acids: CASSLIGRSLNIQYF. The CDR3 nucleotides read TGTGCCAGCAGCCTAATAGGGAGATCTCTAAACATTCAGTACTTC.

V gene TRBV4-2 combines with J gene TRBJ1-4; D unresolved. In germline, CDR1 is LGHNA, CDR2 YNFKEQ. CDR3 length: 16 amino acids. Deletions cut 0 bases from V and 3 bases from J, with 11 bases between. In nucleotides, the CDR3 is TGTGCCAGCAGCCAAGATCGGGCAGGACCTAATGAAAAACTGTTTTTT. Protein sequence: CASSQDRAGPNEKLFF.

This clonotype was observed a handful of times. The chain links TRBV20-1 to TRBJ2-5, with D maybe TRBD2 (5 bases). Germline values: CDR1 DFQATT, CDR2 SNEGSKA (reference sequence). This CDR3 comprises 14 residues. Deletions cut 6 bases from V and 1 base from J, with 15 bases between. CDR3 nucleotide sequence: TGCAGTGCCTCGGTGGACTTAGCCCAAGAGACCCAGTACTTC. It encodes CSASVDLAQETQYF.

V and J are TRBV7-2 and TRBJ2-1; tentatively, D is TRBD1 (6 bases). The V gene lost 6 bases and the J gene lost 10 bases, with 22 bases spanning the gap. CDR1 and CDR2 from the germline V gene are SGHTA and FQGNSA. CDR3 length equals 15 residues. The CDR3 DNA follows: TGTGCCAGCAGGCCACCGGGACAAGGGGGTTTAGAGCAGTTCTTC. Its protein is CASRPPGQGGLEQFF.